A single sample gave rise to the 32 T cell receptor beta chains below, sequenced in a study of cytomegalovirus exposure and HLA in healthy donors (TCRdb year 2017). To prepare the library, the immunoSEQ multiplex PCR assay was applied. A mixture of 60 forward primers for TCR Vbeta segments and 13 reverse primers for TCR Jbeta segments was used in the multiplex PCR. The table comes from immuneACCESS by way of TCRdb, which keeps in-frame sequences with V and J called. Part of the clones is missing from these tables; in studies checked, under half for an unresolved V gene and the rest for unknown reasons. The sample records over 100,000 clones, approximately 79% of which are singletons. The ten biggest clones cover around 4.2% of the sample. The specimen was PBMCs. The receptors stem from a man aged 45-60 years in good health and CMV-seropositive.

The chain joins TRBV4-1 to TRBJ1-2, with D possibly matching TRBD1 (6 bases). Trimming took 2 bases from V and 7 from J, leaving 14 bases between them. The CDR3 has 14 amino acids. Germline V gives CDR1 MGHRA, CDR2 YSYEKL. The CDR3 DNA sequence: TGCGCCAGCAGCCAACAGGGGAGGGAGGGTGGCTACACCTTC. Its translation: CASSQQGREGGYTF.

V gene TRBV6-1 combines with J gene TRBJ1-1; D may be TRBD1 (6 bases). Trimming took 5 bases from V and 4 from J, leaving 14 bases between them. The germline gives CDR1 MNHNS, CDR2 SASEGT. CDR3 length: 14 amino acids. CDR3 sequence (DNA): TGTGCCAGCAGTATACAGGGATCCGGCACTGAAGCTTTCTTT. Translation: CASSIQGSGTEAFF.

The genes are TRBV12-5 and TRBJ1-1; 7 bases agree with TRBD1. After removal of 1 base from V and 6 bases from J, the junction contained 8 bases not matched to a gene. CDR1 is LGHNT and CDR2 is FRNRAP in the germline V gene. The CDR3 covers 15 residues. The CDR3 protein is CASGLASRGPPEAFF. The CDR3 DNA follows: TGTGCTAGTGGTTTGGCATCAAGGGGGCCCCCTGAAGCTTTCTTT.

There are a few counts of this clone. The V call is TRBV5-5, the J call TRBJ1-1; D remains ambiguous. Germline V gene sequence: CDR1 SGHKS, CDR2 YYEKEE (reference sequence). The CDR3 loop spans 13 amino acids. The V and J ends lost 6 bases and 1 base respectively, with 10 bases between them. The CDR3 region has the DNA TGTGCCAGCAAGGCCGAGGGGAACACTGAAGCTTTCTTT. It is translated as CASKAEGNTEAFF.

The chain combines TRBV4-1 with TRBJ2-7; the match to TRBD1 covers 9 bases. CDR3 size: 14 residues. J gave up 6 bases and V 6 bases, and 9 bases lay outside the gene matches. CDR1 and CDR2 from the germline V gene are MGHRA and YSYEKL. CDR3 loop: CASSEFDRGVEQYF. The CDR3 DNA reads TGCGCCAGCAGTGAGTTTGACAGGGGGGTCGAGCAGTACTTC.

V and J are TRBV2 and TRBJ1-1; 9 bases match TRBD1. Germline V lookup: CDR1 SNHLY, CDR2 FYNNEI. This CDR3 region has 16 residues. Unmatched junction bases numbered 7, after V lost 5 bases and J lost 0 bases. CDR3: CASSSRTGDMNTEAFF. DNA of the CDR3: TGTGCCAGCAGTTCTAGGACAGGGGACATGAACACTGAAGCTTTCTTT.

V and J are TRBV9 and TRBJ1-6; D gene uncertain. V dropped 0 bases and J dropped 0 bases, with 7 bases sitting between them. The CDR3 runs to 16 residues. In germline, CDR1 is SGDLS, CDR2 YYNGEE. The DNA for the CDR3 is TGTGCCAGCAGCGTAGACCCGAGCTCCTATAATTCACCCCTCCACTTT. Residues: CASSVDPSSYNSPLHF.

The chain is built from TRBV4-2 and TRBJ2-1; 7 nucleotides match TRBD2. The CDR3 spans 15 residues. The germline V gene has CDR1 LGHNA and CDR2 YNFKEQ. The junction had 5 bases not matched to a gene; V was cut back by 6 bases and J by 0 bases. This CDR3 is CASRGSGTSYNEQFF. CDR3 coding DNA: TGTGCCAGCAGGGGGAGCGGGACCTCCTACAATGAGCAGTTCTTC.

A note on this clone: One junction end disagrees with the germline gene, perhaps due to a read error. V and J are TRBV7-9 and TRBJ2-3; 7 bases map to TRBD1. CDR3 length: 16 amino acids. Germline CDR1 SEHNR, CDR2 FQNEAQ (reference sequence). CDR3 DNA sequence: TGTTCCAGCAGCTTAAGAAGACAGGGACGCACAGATACGCAGTATTTT. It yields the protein CSSSLRRQGRTDTQYF.

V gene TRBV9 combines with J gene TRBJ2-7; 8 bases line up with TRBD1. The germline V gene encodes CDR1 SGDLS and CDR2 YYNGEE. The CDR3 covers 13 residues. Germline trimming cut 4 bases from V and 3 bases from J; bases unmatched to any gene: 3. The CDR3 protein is CASSPGTGYEQYF. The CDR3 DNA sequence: TGTGCCAGCAGCCCCGGGACAGGCTACGAGCAGTACTTC. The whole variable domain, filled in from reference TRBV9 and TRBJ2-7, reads DSGVTQTPKHLITATGQRVTLRCSPRSGDLSVYWYQQSLDQGLQFLIQYYNGEERAKGNILERFSAQQFPDLHSELNLSSLELGDSALYFCASSPGTGYEQYFGPGTRLTVT.

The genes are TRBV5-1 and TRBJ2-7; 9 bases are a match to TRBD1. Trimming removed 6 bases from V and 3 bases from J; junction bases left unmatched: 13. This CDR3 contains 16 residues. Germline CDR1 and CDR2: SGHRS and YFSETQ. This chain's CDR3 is CASTPGQGLGDYEQYF. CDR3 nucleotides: TGCGCCAGCACTCCGGGACAGGGCCTGGGGGACTACGAGCAGTACTTC.

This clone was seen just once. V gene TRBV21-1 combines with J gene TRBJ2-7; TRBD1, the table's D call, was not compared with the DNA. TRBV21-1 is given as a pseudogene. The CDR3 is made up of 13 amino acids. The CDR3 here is CASSRDRASEQYF. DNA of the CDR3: TGTGCCAGCAGCAGGGACAGGGCGAGCGAGCAGTACTTC.

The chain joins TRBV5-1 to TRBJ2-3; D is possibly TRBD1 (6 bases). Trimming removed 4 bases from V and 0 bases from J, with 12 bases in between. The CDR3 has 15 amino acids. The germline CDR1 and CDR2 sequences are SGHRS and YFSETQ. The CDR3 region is CASSPFQGSTDTQYF. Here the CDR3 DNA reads TGCGCCAGCAGCCCCTTCCAGGGGAGCACAGATACGCAGTATTTT. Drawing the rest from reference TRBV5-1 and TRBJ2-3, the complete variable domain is KAGVTQTPRYLIKTRGQQVTLSCSPISGHRSVSWYQQTPGQGLQFLFEYFSETQRNKGNFPGRFSGRQFSNSRSEMNVSTLELGDSALYLCASSPFQGSTDTQYFGPGTRLTVL.

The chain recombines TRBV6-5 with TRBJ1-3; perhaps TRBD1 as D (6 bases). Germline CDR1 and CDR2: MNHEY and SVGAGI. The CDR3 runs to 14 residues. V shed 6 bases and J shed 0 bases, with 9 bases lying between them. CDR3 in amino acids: CASRRQVSGNTIYF. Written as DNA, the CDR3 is TGTGCCAGCAGAAGACAGGTCTCTGGAAACACCATATATTTT.

CDR3 DNA: TGCAGCGCCATCGGCGGCAGCTCCTACAATGAGCAGTTCTTC. It is translated as CSAIGGSSYNEQFF. The gene calls are TRBV29-1 and TRBJ2-1; D gene unclear. Looked up from germline, CDR1 is SQVTM and CDR2 is ANQGSEA. There are 14 residues in the CDR3. Trimming removed 7 bases at V and 0 bases at J, with 13 bases between.

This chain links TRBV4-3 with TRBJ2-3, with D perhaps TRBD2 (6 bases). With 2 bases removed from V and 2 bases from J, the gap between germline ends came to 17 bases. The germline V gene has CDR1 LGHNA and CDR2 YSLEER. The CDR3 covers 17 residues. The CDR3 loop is CASSQFPPTSFTDTQYF. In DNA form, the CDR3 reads TGCGCCAGCAGCCAATTTCCCCCCACTAGCTTCACAGATACGCAGTATTTT.

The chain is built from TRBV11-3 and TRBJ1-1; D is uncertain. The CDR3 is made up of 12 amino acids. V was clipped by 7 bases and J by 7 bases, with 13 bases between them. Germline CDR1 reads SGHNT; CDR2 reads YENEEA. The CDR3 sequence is CASTTEKIEAFF. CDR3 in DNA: TGTGCCAGCACCACAGAGAAAATTGAAGCTTTCTTT.

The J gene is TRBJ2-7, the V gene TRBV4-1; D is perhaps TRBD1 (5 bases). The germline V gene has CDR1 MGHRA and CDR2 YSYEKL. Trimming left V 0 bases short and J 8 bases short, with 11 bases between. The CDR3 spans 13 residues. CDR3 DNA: TGCGCCAGCAGCCAAGATAGTGGGGCCAAGCAGTACTTC. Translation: CASSQDSGAKQYF.

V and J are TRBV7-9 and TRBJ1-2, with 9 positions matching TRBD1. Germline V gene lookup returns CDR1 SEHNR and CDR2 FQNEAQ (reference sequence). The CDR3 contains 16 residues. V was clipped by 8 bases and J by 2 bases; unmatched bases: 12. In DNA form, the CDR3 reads TGTGCCAGCCTAAACAGGGGGCGCTTGGGGAACTATGGCTACACCTTC. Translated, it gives CASLNRGRLGNYGYTF.

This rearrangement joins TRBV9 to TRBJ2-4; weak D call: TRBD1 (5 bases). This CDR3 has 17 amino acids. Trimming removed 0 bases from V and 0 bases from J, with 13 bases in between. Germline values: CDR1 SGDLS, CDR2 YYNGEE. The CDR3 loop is CASSVGVGAVAKNIQYF. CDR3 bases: TGTGCCAGCAGCGTAGGGGTAGGGGCGGTAGCCAAAAACATTCAGTACTTC.

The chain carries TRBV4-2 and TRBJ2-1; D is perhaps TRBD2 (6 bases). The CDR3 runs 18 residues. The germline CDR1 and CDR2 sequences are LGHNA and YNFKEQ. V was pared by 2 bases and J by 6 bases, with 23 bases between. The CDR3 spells CASSQSLAAPKGLNEQFF. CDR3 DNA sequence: TGTGCCAGCAGCCAATCTTTAGCGGCCCCGAAGGGGCTCAATGAGCAGTTCTTC.

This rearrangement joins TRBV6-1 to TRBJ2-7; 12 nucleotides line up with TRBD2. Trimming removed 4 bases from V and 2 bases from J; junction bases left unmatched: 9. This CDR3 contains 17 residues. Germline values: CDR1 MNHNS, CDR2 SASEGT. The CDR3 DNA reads TGTGCCAGCAGTGCTCCGGGACTAGCGGGCGCCGCCTACGAGCAGTACTTC. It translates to CASSAPGLAGAAYEQYF.

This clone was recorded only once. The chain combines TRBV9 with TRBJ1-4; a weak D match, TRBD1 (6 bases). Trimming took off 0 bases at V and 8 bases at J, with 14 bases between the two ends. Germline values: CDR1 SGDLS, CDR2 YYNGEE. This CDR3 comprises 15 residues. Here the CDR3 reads CASSVAQGGNEKLFF. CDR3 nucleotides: TGTGCCAGCAGCGTAGCACAAGGGGGTAACGAAAAACTGTTTTTT.

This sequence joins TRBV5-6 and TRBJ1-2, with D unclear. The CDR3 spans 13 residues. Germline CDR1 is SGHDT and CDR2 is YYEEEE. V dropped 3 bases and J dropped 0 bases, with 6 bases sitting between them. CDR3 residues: CASSSGANYGYTF. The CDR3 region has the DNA TGTGCCAGCAGCTCAGGCGCTAACTATGGCTACACCTTC.

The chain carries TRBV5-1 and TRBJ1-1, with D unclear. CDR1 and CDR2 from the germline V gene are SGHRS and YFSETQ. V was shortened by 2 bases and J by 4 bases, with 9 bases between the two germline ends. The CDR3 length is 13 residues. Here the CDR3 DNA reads TGCGCCAGCAGCTTCATCGGGGTCACTGAAGCTTTCTTT. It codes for CASSFIGVTEAFF.

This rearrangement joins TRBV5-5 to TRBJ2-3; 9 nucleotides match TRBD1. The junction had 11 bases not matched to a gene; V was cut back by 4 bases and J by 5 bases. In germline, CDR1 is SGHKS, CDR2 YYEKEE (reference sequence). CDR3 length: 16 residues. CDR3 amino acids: CASSAQTGGLEDTQYF. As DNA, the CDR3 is TGTGCCAGCAGCGCTCAGACAGGGGGTCTGGAAGATACGCAGTATTTT.

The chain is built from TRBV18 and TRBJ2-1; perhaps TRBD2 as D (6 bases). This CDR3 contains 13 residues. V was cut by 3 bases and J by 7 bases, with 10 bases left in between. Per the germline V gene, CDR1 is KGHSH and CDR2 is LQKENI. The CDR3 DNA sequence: TGTGCCAGCTCACCGGAGGGGCCTAATGAGCAGTTCTTC. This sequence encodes CASSPEGPNEQFF.

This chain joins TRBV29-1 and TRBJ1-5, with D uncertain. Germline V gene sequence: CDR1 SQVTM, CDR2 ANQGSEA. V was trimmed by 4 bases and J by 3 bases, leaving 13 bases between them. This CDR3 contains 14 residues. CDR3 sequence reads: CSVGVGGVNQPQHF. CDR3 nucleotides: TGCAGCGTTGGAGTCGGAGGAGTCAATCAGCCCCAGCATTTT. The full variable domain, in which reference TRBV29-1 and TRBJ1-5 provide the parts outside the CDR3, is SAVISQKPSRDICQRGTSLTIQCQVDSQVTMMFWYRQQPGQSLTLIATANQGSEATYESGFVIDKFPISRPNLTFSTLTVSNMSPEDSSIYLCSVGVGGVNQPQHFGDGTRLSIL.

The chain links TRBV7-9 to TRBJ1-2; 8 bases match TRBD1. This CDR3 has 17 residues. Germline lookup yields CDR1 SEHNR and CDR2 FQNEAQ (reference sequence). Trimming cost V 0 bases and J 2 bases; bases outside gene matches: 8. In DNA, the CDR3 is TGTGCCAGCAGCTTAGCAAGCCCCGGACAGGGAAACTATGGCTACACCTTC. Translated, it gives CASSLASPGQGNYGYTF.

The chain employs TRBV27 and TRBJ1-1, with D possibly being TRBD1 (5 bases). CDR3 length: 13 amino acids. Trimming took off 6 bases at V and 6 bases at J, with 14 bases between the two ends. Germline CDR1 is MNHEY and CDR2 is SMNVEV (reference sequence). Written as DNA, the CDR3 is TGTGCCAGCAGAGATTCAGGGTTTCCTGAAGCTTTCTTT. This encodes CASRDSGFPEAFF.

This CDR3 reads CATAGASYNEQFF. The CDR3 DNA follows: TGTGCCACAGCGGGAGCGTCCTACAATGAGCAGTTCTTC. The V and J genes are TRBV10-3 and TRBJ2-1; the match to TRBD2 covers 8 bases. V lost 10 bases and J lost 1; bases outside the gene matches: 3. The CDR3 is 13 residues long. Germline V gene lookup returns CDR1 ENHRY and CDR2 SYGVKD.

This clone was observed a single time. Here the CDR3 reads CASSYSRSGDGYTF. The CDR3 DNA sequence: TGTGCCAGCAGTTACTCGAGATCGGGGGATGGCTACACCTTC. This sequence joins TRBV6-5 and TRBJ1-2; D perhaps matches TRBD1 (5 bases). The CDR3 contains 14 residues. Germline-derived CDR1 and CDR2 are MNHEY and SVGAGI. V dropped 0 bases and J dropped 6 bases, with 11 bases sitting between them.